This is a list of T cell receptor beta chains from one sample in a study of cytomegalovirus exposure and HLA in healthy donors. The assay was immunoSEQ multiplex PCR, and TCRdb's table has in-frame clones only and misses some. This table has 65,000 to 85,000 clones, roughly 65% appearing once. The material sequenced was PBMCs. The receptor source for this set is a woman aged 25 to 39 in good health and CMV-seronegative. Both conserved end residues are trimmed from each CDR3. Fields, in order: clone size, V gene, CDR3 protein. The size of a clone is reported for some rows only, either as once, few or many, or as a class for expanded clones.

>.|TRBV10-3
AISPGQSNQPQH
>few|TRBV7-2
ASSPRAAGANYEQY
>.|TRBV5-5
ASGPGADPGKLF
>.|TRBV7-2
ASSLRDSAATQY
>.|TRBV7-9
ASSRLVTDEQF
>.|TRBV5-5
ASSDRVTDTQY
>.|TRBV6-6
ASSLRGTAGELF
>few|TRBV30
AWSQDRGNEKLF
>.|TRBV2
ASSGFAGELF
>.|TRBV19
ASRLTGSPNQPQH
>.|TRBV18
ASSPPTGPYGYT
>.|TRBV10-3
AISELAQGANYEQY
>.|TRBV5-1
ASSRSGTFTEAF
>.|TRBV7-3
AAGGSGETQY
>.|TRBV2
ASTSTSGNTIY
>.|TRBV30
AWNDGGIGNSPLH
>.|TRBV12-1
ASSSPGHRNTGELF
>once|TRBV6-6
ASSRAGRGNSPLH
>.|TRBV29-1
SVVLRDRGTSSYNEQF
>few|TRBV7-9
ASSFVPNSGNTIY
>.|TRBV7-2
ASSLGQTVGRYYEQY
>.|TRBV11-2
ASSSRTSGGLIDTQY
>few|TRBV2
ASSPDRVGTGELF
>few|TRBV29-1
SVGLDGGSEQF
>few|TRBV6-6
ASFEDSGGNEQF
>.|TRBV19
ASSPPLGKGHLYSGANVLT
>.|TRBV18
ASSPPGRPSDTQY
>.|TRBV5-1
ASSFGVSSYNEQF
>.|TRBV18
ASSPNSGRESPLH
>.|TRBV29-1
SVEKRREQF
>.|TRBV19
ATAKTSGGADTQY
>few|TRBV18
ASSRDRTQGDLSNQPQH
>once|TRBV7-7
ASSLAGAAGETQY
>once|TRBV11-1
ASSFLGGPYEQY
>.|TRBV30
AWSTGSRGYT
>few|TRBV19
ASSGGASGTPSTDTQY
>.|TRBV4-3
ASSQYRGNNEKLF
>.|TRBV6-4
ASSEGTGNQETQY
>.|TRBV28
ASSLGQAEKLF
>.|TRBV5-1
ASSPGQVSGANVLT
>.|TRBV2
ASGWRTGEDTQY
>.|TRBV16
ASSQSTGGNQPQH
>once|TRBV2
ASIGTAQEPEAF
>few|TRBV2
ASRPTRQGVQKLF
>.|TRBV28
ASSFPGPNQPQH
>.|TRBV7-2
ASSLLGNNQPQH
>few|TRBV6-5
ASSSSTALAQY
>.|TRBV19
ASSKQGNTEAF
>few|TRBV6-1
ASSGPRTATDTQY
>many|TRBV7-3
ASSSRQGNTGELF
>.|TRBV6-6
ASSRGGQETQY
>.|TRBV6-6
ASSLGQGIGQPQH
>.|TRBV2
ASSTRGSNEQF
>.|TRBV27
ASSPRTPAKGGGYT
>.|TRBV2
ASSVTSGYLGTQY
>.|TRBV18
ASSPSSGQGRSDTQY
>.|TRBV21-1
ASSKGGTGKDGYT
>many|TRBV7-4
ASSSIAGEPTGELF
>.|TRBV4-3
ASSQEAAAVTGELF